This TCR beta chain was identified during a study of blood T cell repertoires in COVID-19. The germline V gene encodes CDR1 MDHEN and CDR2 SYDVKM. V lost 6 bases, J lost 5 bases, and 27 bases stayed unmatched. The CDR3 sequence is 22 residues long. There are a few counts of this clone. Clones were read by immunoSEQ multiplex PCR, and TCRdb kept only the in-frame ones, dropping some. The sample has around 130,000 clones, 75% to 85% seen once. The receptor comes from a man aged 45-60 years with acute or convalescent COVID-19. The chain uses TRBV28 and TRBJ2-7; 14 nucleotides agree with TRBD2. The specimen sequenced was peripheral blood. CDR3 DNA sequence: TGTGCCAGCAGACAAATTACAAGTCGTGAGACTAGCGGGAGGGCCCTCTTCCACGAGCAGTACTTC. Protein product: CASRQITSRETSGRALFHEQYF. Full variable domain (remainder filled in from reference TRBV28 and TRBJ2-7): DVKVTQSSRYLVKRTGEKVFLECVQDMDHENMFWYRQDPGLGLRLIYFSYDVKMKEKGDIPEGYSVSREKKERFSLILESASTNQTSMYLCASRQITSRETSGRALFHEQYFGPGTRLTVT.